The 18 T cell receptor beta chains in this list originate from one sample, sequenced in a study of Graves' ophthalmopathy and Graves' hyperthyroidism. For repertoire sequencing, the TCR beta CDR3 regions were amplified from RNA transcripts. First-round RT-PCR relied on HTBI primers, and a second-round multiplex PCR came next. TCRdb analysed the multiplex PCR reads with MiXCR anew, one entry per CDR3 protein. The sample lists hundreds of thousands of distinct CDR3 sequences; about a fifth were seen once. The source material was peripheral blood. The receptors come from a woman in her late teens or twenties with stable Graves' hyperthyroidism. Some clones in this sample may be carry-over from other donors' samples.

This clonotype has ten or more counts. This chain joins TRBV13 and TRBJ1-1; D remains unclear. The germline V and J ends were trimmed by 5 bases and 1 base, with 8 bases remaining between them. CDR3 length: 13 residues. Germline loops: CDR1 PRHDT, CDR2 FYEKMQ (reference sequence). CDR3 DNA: TGTGCCAGCAGCCGTGCGGCGAACACTGAAGCTTTCTTT. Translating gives CASSRAANTEAFF.

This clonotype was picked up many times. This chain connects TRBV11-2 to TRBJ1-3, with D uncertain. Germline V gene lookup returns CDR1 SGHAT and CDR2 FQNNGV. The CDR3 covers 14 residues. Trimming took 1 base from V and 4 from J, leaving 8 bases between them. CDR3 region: CASSLVGRGNTIYF. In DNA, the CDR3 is TGTGCCAGCAGCTTAGTTGGCAGAGGAAACACCATATATTTT.

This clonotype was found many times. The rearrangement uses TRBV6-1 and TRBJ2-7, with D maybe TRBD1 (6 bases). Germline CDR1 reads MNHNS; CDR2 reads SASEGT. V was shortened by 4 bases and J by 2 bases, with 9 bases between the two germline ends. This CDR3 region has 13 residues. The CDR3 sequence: CASSVTGTYEQYF. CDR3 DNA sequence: TGTGCCAGCAGTGTGACAGGAACCTACGAGCAGTACTTC.

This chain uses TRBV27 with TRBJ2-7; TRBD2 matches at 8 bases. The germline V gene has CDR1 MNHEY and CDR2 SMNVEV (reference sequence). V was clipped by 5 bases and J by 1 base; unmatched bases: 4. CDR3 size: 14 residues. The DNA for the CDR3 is TGTGCCAGCAGTAACGGGGGGGGGTCCTACGAGCAGTACTTC. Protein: CASSNGGGSYEQYF.

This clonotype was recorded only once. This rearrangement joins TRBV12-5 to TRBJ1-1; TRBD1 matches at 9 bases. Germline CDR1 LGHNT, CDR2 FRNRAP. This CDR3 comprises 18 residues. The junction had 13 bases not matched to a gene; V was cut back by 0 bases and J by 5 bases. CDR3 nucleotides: TGTGCTAGTGGTTTGGTACTAGGTTTAGAGGACAGGGGAACTGAAGCTTTCTTT. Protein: CASGLVLGLEDRGTEAFF.

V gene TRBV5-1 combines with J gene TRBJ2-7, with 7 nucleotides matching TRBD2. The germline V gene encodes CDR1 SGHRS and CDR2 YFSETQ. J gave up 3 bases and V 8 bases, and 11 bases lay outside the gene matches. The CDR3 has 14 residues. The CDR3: CASLKFASGYEQYF. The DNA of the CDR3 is TGCGCCAGTCTCAAATTTGCTAGCGGCTACGAGCAGTACTTC.

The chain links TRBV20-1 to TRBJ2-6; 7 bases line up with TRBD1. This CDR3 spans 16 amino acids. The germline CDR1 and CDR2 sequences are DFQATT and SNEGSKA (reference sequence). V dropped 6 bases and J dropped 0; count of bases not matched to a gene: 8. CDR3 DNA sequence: TGCAGTGCCCTCGACAGGGCCTCCTCTGGGGCCAACGTCCTGACTTTC. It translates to CSALDRASSGANVLTF.

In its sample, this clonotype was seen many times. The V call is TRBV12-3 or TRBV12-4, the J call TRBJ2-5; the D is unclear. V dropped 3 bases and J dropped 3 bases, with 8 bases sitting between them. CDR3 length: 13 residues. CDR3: CASSFGQKETQYF. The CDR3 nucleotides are TGTGCCAGCAGTTTCGGGCAGAAAGAGACCCAGTACTTC.

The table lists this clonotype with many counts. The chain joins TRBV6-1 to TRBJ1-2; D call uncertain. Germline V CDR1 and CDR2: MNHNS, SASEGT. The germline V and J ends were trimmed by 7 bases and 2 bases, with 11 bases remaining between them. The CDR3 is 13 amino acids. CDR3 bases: TGTGCCAGCAAACCGTCCTCCAACTATGGCTACACCTTC. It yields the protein CASKPSSNYGYTF.

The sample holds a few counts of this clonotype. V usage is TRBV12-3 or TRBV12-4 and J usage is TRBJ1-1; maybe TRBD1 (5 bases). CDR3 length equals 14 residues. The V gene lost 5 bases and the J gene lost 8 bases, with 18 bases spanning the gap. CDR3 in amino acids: CASSRSVTGGEAFF. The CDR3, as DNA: TGTGCCAGCAGTCGGAGTGTTACAGGCGGAGAAGCTTTCTTT.

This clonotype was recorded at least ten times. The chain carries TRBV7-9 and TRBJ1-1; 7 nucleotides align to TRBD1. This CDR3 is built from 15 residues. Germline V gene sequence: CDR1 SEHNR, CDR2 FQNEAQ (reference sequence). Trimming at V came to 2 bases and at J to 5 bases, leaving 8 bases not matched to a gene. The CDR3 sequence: CASSLRETGRTEAFF. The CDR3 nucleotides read TGTGCCAGCAGCTTAAGAGAGACAGGGAGGACTGAAGCTTTCTTT.

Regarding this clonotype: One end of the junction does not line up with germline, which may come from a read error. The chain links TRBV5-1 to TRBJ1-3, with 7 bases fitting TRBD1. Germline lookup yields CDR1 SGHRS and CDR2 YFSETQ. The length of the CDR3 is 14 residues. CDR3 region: CANSRGQRDNTIYF. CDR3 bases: TGCGCCAACAGCAGGGGACAGCGTGACAACACCATATATTTT. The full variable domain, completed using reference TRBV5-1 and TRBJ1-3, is KAGVTQTPRYLIKTRGQQVTLSCSPISGHRSVSWYQQTPGQGLQFLFEYFSETQRNKGNFPGRFSGRQFSNSRSEMNVSTLELGDSALYLCANSRGQRDNTIYFGEGSWLTVV.

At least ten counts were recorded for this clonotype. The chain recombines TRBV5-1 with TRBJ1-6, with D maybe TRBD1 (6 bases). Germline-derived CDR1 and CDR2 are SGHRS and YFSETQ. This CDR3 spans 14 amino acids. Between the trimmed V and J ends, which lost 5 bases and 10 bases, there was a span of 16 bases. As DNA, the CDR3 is TGCGCCAGCAGAGGCTCAGGGGAAGGCTCACCCCTCCACTTT. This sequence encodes CASRGSGEGSPLHF. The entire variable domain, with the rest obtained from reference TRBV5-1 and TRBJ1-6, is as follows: KAGVTQTPRYLIKTRGQQVTLSCSPISGHRSVSWYQQTPGQGLQFLFEYFSETQRNKGNFPGRFSGRQFSNSRSEMNVSTLELGDSALYLCASRGSGEGSPLHFGNGTRLTVT.

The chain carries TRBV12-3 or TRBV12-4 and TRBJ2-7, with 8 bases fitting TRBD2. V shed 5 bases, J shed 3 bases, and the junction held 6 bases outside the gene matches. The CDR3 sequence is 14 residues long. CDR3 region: CASSMSGRDYEQYF. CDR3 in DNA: TGTGCCAGCAGTATGAGCGGGAGAGACTACGAGCAGTACTTC.

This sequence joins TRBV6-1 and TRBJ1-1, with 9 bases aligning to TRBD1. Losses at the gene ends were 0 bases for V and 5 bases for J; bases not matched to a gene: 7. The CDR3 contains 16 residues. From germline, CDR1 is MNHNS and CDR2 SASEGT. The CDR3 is CASSEALGQGGTEAFF. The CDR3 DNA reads TGTGCCAGCAGTGAAGCGCTGGGACAGGGTGGAACTGAAGCTTTCTTT.

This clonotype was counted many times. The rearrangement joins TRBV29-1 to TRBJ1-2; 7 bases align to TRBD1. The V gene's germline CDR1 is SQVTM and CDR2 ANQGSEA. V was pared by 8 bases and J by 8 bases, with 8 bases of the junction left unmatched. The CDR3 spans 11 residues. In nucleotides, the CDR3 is TGCAGCTCGCAAGGGGGCGGAGGCTACACCTTC. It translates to CSSQGGGGYTF.

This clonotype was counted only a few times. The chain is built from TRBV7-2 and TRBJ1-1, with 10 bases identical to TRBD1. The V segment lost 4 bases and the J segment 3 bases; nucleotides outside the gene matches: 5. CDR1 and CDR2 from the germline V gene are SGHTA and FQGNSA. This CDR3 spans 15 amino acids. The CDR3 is CASSSTGGAYTEAFF. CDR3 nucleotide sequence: TGTGCCAGCAGCTCGACAGGGGGCGCGTACACTGAAGCTTTCTTT.

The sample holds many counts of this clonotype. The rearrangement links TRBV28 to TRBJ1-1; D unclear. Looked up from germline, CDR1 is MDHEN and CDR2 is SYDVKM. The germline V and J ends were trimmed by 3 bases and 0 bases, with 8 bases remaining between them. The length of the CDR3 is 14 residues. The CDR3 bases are TGTGCCAGCAGTTTTCGGCAAATGAACACTGAAGCTTTCTTT. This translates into CASSFRQMNTEAFF. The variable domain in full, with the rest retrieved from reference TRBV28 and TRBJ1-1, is DVKVTQSSRYLVKRTGEKVFLECVQDMDHENMFWYRQDPGLGLRLIYFSYDVKMKEKGDIPEGYSVSREKKERFSLILESASTNQTSMYLCASSFRQMNTEAFFGQGTRLTVV.